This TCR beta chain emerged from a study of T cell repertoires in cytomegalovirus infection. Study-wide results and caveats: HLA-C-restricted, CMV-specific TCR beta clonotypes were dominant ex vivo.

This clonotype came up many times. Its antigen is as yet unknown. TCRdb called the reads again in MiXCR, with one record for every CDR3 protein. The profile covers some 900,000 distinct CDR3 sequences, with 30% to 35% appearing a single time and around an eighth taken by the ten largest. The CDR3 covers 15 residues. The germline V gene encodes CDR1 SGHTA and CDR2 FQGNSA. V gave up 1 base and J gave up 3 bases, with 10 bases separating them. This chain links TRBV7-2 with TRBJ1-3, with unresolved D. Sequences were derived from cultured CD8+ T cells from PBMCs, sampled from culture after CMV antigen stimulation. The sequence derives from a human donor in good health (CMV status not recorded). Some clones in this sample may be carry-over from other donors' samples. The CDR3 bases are TGTGCCAGCAGCTTAGAGAAGCAGATTGGAAACACCATATATTTT. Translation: CASSLEKQIGNTIYF.